This T cell receptor beta chain was sequenced for a study of response to subunit inactivated influenza vaccine. The CDR3 has 17 residues. Germline CDR1 reads DFQATT; CDR2 reads SNEGSKA (reference sequence). V was trimmed by 0 bases and J by 0 bases, leaving 14 bases between them. MiXCR, applied by TCRdb to the RT-PCR reads, yields one record per CDR3 protein. The sample lists about 500,000 distinct CDR3 sequences; 16% were seen once. In the case of this clonotype: Antigen unknown.

The study's findings and limits: Authors suggested each seasonal flu vaccination may recruit only limited numbers of new T cells.

This TCR was sampled from a man aged 50 to 69 who received an inactivated influenza vaccine. The chain joins TRBV20-1 to TRBJ1-4, with D hard to call. Sequenced here: CD4+ T cells sorted from PBMCs, sampled less than 30 months after vaccination. For the CDR3, the DNA is TGCAGTGCTAGAGAAGGCAGCCGGAACCCAACTAATGAAAAACTGTTTTTT. Its protein product is CSAREGSRNPTNEKLFF.